This T cell receptor beta chain was observed in a study of B cell selection in AIRE deficiency. Generated by immunoSEQ multiplex PCR, the TCRdb table keeps only in-frame clones and is missing some. The table includes around 20,000 clones, about 93% detected once. The regulatory T cell sort gate was CD4+CD25hiCD127low/negative. Germline CDR1 KGHSH, CDR2 LQKENI. Trimming left V 2 bases short and J 6 bases short, with 11 bases between. The CDR3 runs 15 residues. V is TRBV18 and J is TRBJ1-6, with D possibly matching TRBD1 (6 bases). The sequencing sample was made of CD4+CD25+ Tregs sorted from PBMCs. This TCR came from a human donor in good health. The CDR3 loop reads CASSPGDTLNSPLHF. DNA for the CDR3: TGTGCCAGCTCACCAGGGGACACCCTTAATTCACCCCTCCACTTT. The full variable domain, in which reference TRBV18 and TRBJ1-6 provide the parts outside the CDR3, is NAGVMQNPRHLVRRRGQEARLRCSPMKGHSHVYWYRQLPEEGLKFMVYLQKENIIDESGMPKERFSAEFPKEGPSILRIQQVVRGDSAAYFCASSPGDTLNSPLHFGNGTRLTVT.